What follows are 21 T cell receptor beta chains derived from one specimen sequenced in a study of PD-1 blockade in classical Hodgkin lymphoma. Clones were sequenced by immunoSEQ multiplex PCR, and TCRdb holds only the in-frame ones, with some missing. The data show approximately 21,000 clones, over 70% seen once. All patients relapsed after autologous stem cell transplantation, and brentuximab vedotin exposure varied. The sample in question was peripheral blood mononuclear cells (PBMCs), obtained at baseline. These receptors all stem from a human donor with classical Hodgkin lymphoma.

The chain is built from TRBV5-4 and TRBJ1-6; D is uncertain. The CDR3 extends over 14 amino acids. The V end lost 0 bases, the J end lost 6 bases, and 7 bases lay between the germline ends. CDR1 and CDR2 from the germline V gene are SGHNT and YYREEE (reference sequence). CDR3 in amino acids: CASSLDPANSPLHF. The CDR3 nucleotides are TGTGCCAGCAGCTTGGACCCGGCTAATTCACCCCTCCACTTT.

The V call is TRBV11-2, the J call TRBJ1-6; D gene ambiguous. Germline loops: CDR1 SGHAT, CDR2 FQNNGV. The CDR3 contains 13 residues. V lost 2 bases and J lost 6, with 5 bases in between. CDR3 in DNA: TGTGCCAGCAGCTTAACAGTTAATTCACCCCTCCACTTT. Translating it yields CASSLTVNSPLHF.

For the CDR3, the DNA is TGCGCCAGCAGCCAAGATGCACAGCCCCTGGGGGAGCAGTACTTC. It is translated as CASSQDAQPLGEQYF. The chain links TRBV4-3 to TRBJ2-7; no firm D call. Germline CDR1 is LGHNA and CDR2 is YSLEER. Trimming shortened V by 0 bases and J by 7 bases, and 16 bases separated the two germline ends. The CDR3 contains 15 residues.

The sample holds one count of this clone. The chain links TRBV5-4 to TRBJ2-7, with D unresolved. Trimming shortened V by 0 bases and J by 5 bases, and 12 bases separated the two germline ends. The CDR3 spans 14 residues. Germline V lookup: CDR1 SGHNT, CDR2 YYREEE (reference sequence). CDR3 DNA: TGTGCCAGCAGCTTGGGGAGAATCAGCGACGAGCAGTACTTC. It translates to CASSLGRISDEQYF.

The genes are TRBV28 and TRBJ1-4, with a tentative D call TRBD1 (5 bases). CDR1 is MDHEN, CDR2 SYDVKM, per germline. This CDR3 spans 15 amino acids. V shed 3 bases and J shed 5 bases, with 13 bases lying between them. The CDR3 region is CASSFQGTGNEKLFF. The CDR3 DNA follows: TGTGCCAGCAGTTTCCAAGGGACGGGGAATGAAAAACTGTTTTTT.

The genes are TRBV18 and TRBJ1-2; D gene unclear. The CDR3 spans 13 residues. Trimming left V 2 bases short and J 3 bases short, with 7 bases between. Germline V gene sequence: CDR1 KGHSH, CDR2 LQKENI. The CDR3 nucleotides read TGTGCCAGCTCACCAGACACCGACTATGGCTACACCTTC. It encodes CASSPDTDYGYTF.

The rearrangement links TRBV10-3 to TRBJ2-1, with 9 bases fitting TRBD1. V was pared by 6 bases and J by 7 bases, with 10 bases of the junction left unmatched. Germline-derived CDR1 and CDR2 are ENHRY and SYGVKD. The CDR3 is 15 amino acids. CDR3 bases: TGTGCCATCAGCCAGGACAGGGGCCTATTGAATGAGCAGTTCTTC. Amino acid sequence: CAISQDRGLLNEQFF.

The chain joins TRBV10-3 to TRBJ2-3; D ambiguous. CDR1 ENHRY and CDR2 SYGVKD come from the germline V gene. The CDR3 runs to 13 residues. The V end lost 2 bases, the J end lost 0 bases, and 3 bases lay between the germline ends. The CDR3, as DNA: TGTGCCATCAGTGAGGGCAGCACAGATACGCAGTATTTT. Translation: CAISEGSTDTQYF.

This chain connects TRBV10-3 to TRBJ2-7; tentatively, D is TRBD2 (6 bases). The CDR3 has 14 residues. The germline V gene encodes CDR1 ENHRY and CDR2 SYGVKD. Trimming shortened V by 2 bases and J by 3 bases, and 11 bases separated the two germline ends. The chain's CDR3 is CAISEGLEGYEQYF. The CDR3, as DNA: TGTGCCATCAGTGAGGGGCTGGAGGGCTACGAGCAGTACTTC.

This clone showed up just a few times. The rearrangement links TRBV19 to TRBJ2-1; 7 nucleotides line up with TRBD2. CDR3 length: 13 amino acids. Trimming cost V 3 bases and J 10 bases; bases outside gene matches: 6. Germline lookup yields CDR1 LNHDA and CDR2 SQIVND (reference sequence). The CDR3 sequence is CASSIGTTGEQFF. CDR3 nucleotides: TGTGCCAGTAGTATTGGGACTACAGGAGAGCAGTTCTTC. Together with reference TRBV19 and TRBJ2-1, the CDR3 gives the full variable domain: DGGITQSPKYLFRKEGQNVTLSCEQNLNHDAMYWYRQDPGQGLRLIYYSQIVNDFQKGDIAEGYSVSREKKESFPLTVTSAQKNPTAFYLCASSIGTTGEQFFGPGTRLTVL.

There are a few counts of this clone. The CDR3 loop reads CASSTRQGQGQFF. The CDR3 region has the DNA TGTGCCAGCAGCACTCGACAGGGGCAAGGGCAGTTCTTC. This chain uses TRBV7-2 with TRBJ2-1; 8 nucleotides match TRBD1. The CDR3 consists of 13 residues. V lost 5 bases and J lost 12; bases outside the gene matches: 9. Per the germline V gene, CDR1 is SGHTA and CDR2 is FQGNSA.

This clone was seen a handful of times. CDR3: CASSQDESGGYGYTF. CDR3 nucleotide sequence: TGCGCCAGCAGCCAAGATGAGAGTGGCGGCTATGGCTACACCTTC. This sequence joins TRBV4-3 and TRBJ1-2; no definite D call. CDR1 is LGHNA and CDR2 is YSLEER in the germline V gene. This CDR3 comprises 15 residues. Trimming shortened V by 0 bases and J by 4 bases, and 12 bases separated the two germline ends.

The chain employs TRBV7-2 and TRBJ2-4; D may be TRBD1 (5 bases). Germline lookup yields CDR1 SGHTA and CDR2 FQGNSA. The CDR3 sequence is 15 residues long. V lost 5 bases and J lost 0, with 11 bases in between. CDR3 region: CASSPRTLAKNIQYF. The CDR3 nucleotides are TGTGCCAGCAGCCCCCGGACACTAGCCAAAAACATTCAGTACTTC.

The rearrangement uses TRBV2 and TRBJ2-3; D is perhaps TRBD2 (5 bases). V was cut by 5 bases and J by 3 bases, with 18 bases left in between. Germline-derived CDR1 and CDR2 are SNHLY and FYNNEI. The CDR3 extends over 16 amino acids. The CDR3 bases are TGTGCCAGCAGTTCCGGCATAACGCCGGGAACAGATACGCAGTATTTT. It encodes CASSSGITPGTDTQYF.

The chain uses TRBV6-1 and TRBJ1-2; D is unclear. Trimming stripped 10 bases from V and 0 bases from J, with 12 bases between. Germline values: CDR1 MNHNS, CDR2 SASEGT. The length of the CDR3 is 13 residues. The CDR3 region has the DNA TGTGCCACCCAGACGGTGACTAACTATGGCTACACCTTC. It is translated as CATQTVTNYGYTF.

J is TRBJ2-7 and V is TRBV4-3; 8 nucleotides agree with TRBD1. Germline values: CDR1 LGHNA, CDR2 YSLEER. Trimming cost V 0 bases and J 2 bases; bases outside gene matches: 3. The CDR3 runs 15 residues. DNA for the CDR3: TGCGCCAGCAGCCAAGACAGGGGGCGCCCCTACGAGCAGTACTTC. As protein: CASSQDRGRPYEQYF.

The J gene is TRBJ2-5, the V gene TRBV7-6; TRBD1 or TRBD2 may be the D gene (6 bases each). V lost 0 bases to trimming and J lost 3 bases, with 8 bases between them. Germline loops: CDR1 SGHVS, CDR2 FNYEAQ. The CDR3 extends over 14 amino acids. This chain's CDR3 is CASSLAGGEETQYF. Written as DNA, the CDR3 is TGTGCCAGCAGCTTAGCCGGGGGCGAAGAGACCCAGTACTTC. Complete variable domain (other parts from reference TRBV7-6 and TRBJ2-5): GAGVSQSPRYKVTKRGQDVALRCDPISGHVSLYWYRQALGQGPEFLTYFNYEAQQDKSGLPNDRFSAERPEGSISTLTIQRTEQRDSAMYRCASSLAGGEETQYFGPGTRLLVL.

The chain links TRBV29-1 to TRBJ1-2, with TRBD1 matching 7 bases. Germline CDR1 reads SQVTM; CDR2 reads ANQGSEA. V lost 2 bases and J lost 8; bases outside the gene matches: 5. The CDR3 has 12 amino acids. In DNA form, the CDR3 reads TGCAGCGTTGAAAGGGGGCCAGGGGGCTACACCTTC. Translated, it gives CSVERGPGGYTF.

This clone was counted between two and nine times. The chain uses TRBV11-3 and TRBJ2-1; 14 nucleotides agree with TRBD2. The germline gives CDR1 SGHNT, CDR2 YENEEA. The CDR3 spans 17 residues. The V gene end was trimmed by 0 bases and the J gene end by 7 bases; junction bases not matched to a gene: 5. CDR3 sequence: CASSLDRTSGGRNEQFF. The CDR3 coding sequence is TGTGCCAGCAGCTTAGATAGGACTAGCGGGGGGCGAAATGAGCAGTTCTTC.

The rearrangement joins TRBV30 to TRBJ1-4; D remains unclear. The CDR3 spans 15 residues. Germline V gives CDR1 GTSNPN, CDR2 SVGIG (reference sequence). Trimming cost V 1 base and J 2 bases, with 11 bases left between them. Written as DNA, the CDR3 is TGTGCCTGGAGTGGGAGACTCTGGACTAATGAAAAACTGTTTTTT. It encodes CAWSGRLWTNEKLFF.

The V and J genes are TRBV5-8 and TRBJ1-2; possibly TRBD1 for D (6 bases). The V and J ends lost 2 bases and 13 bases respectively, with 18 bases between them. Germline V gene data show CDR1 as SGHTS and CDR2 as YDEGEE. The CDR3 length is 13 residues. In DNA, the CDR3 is TGTGCCAGCAGCTTAGAGACCAGGGGTATACGCACCTTC. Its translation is CASSLETRGIRTF.